Below are 25 T cell receptor beta chains sequenced from a single sample in a study of shared clonotypes between healthy human individuals. Produced via immunoSEQ multiplex PCR; TCRdb's table is partial and in-frame only. Of approximately 2.4 million clones listed, 95% are singletons. The sequenced sample was naive CD4+ T cells sorted from blood. As for subset: CD45RA+ positively selected. These receptors all stem from a man between 18 and 35 years old in good health.

This rearrangement joins TRBV5-1 to TRBJ2-5; possible D gene TRBD2, 6 bases. The CDR3 contains 15 residues. Trimming pared 0 bases from V and 3 bases from J, leaving 12 bases between. The germline V gene has CDR1 SGHRS and CDR2 YFSETQ. CDR3 region: CASSLAGENEETQYF. In DNA form, the CDR3 reads TGCGCCAGCAGCTTGGCGGGGGAGAATGAAGAGACCCAGTACTTC.

The rearrangement uses TRBV6-5 and TRBJ1-2; D ambiguous. Germline V lookup: CDR1 MNHEY, CDR2 SVGAGI. The CDR3 sequence is 14 residues long. Trimming shortened V by 4 bases and J by 4 bases, and 13 bases separated the two germline ends. The CDR3 DNA follows: TGTGCCAGCAGTTCCCGGGTCGAGGTCTATGGCTACACCTTC. Residues: CASSSRVEVYGYTF.

The chain is built from TRBV2 and TRBJ2-7; D tentatively fits TRBD1 or TRBD2 (5 bases each). Germline V gene sequence: CDR1 SNHLY, CDR2 FYNNEI. The CDR3 length is 13 residues. Trimming took off 6 bases at V and 4 bases at J, with 13 bases between the two ends. The CDR3 reads CASRRDGQYEQYF. DNA of the CDR3: TGTGCCAGCAGGAGGGACGGGCAATACGAGCAGTACTTC. Together with reference TRBV2 and TRBJ2-7, the CDR3 gives the full variable domain: EPEVTQTPSHQVTQMGQEVILRCVPISNHLYFYWYRQILGQKVEFLVSFYNNEISEKSEIFDDQFSVERPDGSNFTLKIRSTKLEDSAMYFCASRRDGQYEQYFGPGTRLTVT.

In its sample, this clone was seen once. The chain links TRBV10-3 to TRBJ1-2, with 7 bases that match TRBD1. This CDR3 is built from 13 residues. Looked up from germline, CDR1 is ENHRY and CDR2 is SYGVKD. V dropped 7 bases and J dropped 3; count of bases not matched to a gene: 5. The CDR3 is CAITDDRDYGYTF. CDR3 nucleotide sequence: TGTGCCATCACTGACGACAGGGACTATGGCTACACCTTC.

This chain connects TRBV6-5 to TRBJ2-7; 7 nucleotides align to TRBD1. CDR1 MNHEY and CDR2 SVGAGI come from the germline V gene. This CDR3 has 14 residues. V was clipped by 8 bases and J by 1 base; unmatched bases: 8. CDR3 nucleotides: TGTGCCAGCGCTGTCTGGACAGGATCCTACGAGCAGTACTTC. It encodes CASAVWTGSYEQYF.

The chain couples TRBV5-4 to TRBJ1-1, with D maybe TRBD1 (5 bases). The CDR3 is made up of 14 amino acids. CDR1 and CDR2 from the germline V gene are SGHNT and YYREEE (reference sequence). Trimming pared 4 bases from V and 1 base from J, leaving 11 bases between. The DNA of the CDR3 is TGTGCCAGCAGCATACCCGACAGGAACACTGAAGCTTTCTTT. Its translation is CASSIPDRNTEAFF.

The chain links TRBV27 to TRBJ1-2; a weak D match, TRBD1 (5 bases). Trimming took off 4 bases at V and 1 base at J, with 16 bases between the two ends. Per germline, CDR1 MNHEY and CDR2 SMNVEV (reference sequence). CDR3 length: 16 amino acids. The CDR3 nucleotides are TGTGCCAGCAGTTCCGCTGGGATTGGGGGTAACTATGGCTACACCTTC. Protein sequence: CASSSAGIGGNYGYTF.

The rearrangement joins TRBV7-9 to TRBJ2-1; 12 bases align to TRBD2. The J segment lost 12 bases and the V segment lost 1 base, leaving 10 bases of the junction unmatched. The CDR3 loop spans 16 amino acids. Looked up from germline, CDR1 is SEHNR and CDR2 is FQNEAQ (reference sequence). In DNA form, the CDR3 reads TGTGCCAGCAGCTTAGAGCCTAGCGGGAGGGCGGAAGGGCAGTTCTTC. Translation gives CASSLEPSGRAEGQFF.

The chain has TRBV6-5 and TRBJ1-5, with D unresolved. Trimming pared 4 bases from V and 0 bases from J, leaving 10 bases between. CDR1 is MNHEY and CDR2 is SVGAGI in the germline V gene. The CDR3 covers 15 residues. The CDR3, as DNA: TGTGCCAGCAGTTTGGACGGGTATAGCAATCAGCCCCAGCATTTT. Its protein product is CASSLDGYSNQPQHF.

As for this clone: Other DNA variants within this sample encode the same CDR3. J is TRBJ2-7 and V is TRBV2; D unresolved. Trimming cost V 4 bases and J 4 bases, with 8 bases left between them. Germline assignment: CDR1 SNHLY and CDR2 FYNNEI. This CDR3 has 12 residues. CDR3 protein: CASSGTGYEQYF. CDR3 sequence (DNA): TGTGCCAGCAGTGGAACGGGTTACGAGCAGTACTTC.

This clone was detected a few times. The rearrangement uses TRBV30 and TRBJ1-5, with D hard to call. The CDR3 runs 13 residues. V was pared by 0 bases and J by 5 bases, with 8 bases between. Germline loops: CDR1 GTSNPN, CDR2 SVGIG (reference sequence). Written as DNA, the CDR3 is TGTGCCTGGAGTGTACGAGAAGATCAGCCCCAGCATTTT. This sequence encodes CAWSVREDQPQHF.

This clone was observed a few times. The chain recombines TRBV25-1 with TRBJ2-5, with 10 bases lining up with TRBD1. V was pared by 4 bases and J by 5 bases, with 4 bases of the junction left unmatched. The germline V gene has CDR1 MGHDK and CDR2 SYGVNS. There are 14 residues in the CDR3. The CDR3 DNA follows: TGTGCCAGCAGTGGGGACAGGGGATGGGAGACCCAGTACTTC. Translated: CASSGDRGWETQYF.

The chain has TRBV28 and TRBJ2-7, with 7 nucleotides matching TRBD2. Germline lookup yields CDR1 MDHEN and CDR2 SYDVKM. J lost 7 bases, V lost 4 bases, and 10 bases had no gene match. CDR3 length equals 14 residues. As DNA, the CDR3 is TGTGCCAGCAGTTCCCCGGACGGGAGGCGGGAGCAGTACTTC. It encodes CASSSPDGRREQYF.

The chain couples TRBV29-1 to TRBJ1-1; D remains ambiguous. This CDR3 contains 11 residues. With 3 bases removed from V and 4 bases from J, the gap between germline ends came to 6 bases. Germline V CDR1 and CDR2: SQVTM, ANQGSEA. The CDR3 coding sequence is TGCAGCGTTGACTTCTTCACTGAAGCTTTCTTT. Protein product: CSVDFFTEAFF.

This chain joins TRBV21-1 and TRBJ2-1. TRBV21-1 is an annotated pseudogene. The CDR3 loop spans 14 amino acids. CDR3 residues: CASSKRSGRHEQFF. The DNA of the CDR3 is TGTGCCAGCAGCAAAAGGTCAGGACGTCATGAGCAGTTCTTC.

This clone occurred once. The chain is built from TRBV30 and TRBJ2-5; 7 bases match TRBD2. The CDR3 contains 11 residues. Germline V gene sequence: CDR1 GTSNPN, CDR2 SVGIG (reference sequence). The CDR3 bases are TGTGCTCGGGGAGGGGCAGAGACCCAGTACTTC. Translated: CARGGAETQYF.

The V call is TRBV7-6, the J call TRBJ2-3; D gene ambiguous. Germline V gene sequence: CDR1 SGHVS, CDR2 FNYEAQ. The V end lost 5 bases, the J end lost 6 bases, and 21 bases lay between the germline ends. There are 16 residues in the CDR3. Here the CDR3 reads CASSPSGSGRVDTQYF. The CDR3 DNA reads as TGTGCCAGCAGCCCCTCTGGATCTGGTCGGGTGGATACGCAGTATTTT.

This chain connects TRBV5-4 to TRBJ2-2; 12 positions match TRBD2. Trimming cost V 1 base and J 6 bases; bases outside gene matches: 7. CDR1 SGHNT and CDR2 YYREEE come from the germline V gene (reference sequence). CDR3 length equals 17 residues. CDR3 sequence (DNA): TGTGCCAGCAGCTTGCGGCTGCTAGCGGGGGGGCCCGGGGAGCTGTTTTTT. Its protein is CASSLRLLAGGPGELFF.

The J gene is TRBJ2-7, the V gene TRBV6-5; D gene ambiguous. Germline V gene sequence: CDR1 MNHEY, CDR2 SVGAGI. Trimming stripped 6 bases from V and 2 bases from J, with 14 bases between. The CDR3 loop spans 14 amino acids. Written as DNA, the CDR3 is TGTGCCAGCAGCCGGTCGGGTACCACCTACGAGCAGTACTTC. Protein: CASSRSGTTYEQYF.

This chain connects TRBV27 to TRBJ2-7; maybe TRBD1 (5 bases). The germline gives CDR1 MNHEY, CDR2 SMNVEV (reference sequence). The CDR3 contains 15 residues. V dropped 6 bases and J dropped 0 bases, with 15 bases sitting between them. CDR3 nucleotides: TGTGCCAGCAGCTCCCAGGGCGATGCCTCCTACGAGCAGTACTTC. Residues: CASSSQGDASYEQYF.

CDR3 residues: CASSLLRTLDTYEQYF. The CDR3 coding sequence is TGTGCCAGCTCACTACTCAGGACACTAGATACCTACGAGCAGTACTTC. The chain links TRBV18 to TRBJ2-7, with D possibly called TRBD1 or TRBD2 (5 bases each). V lost 4 bases, J lost 2 bases, and 18 bases lay in between. Germline V lookup: CDR1 KGHSH, CDR2 LQKENI. The CDR3 length is 16 residues.

Remarks on this clone: Other DNA sequences from this sample encode an identical CDR3 as well. The V and J genes are TRBV20-1 and TRBJ2-7; 8 bases agree with TRBD1. Unmatched junction bases numbered 4, after V lost 6 bases and J lost 6 bases. Germline V gene sequence: CDR1 DFQATT, CDR2 SNEGSKA (reference sequence). The CDR3 consists of 11 residues. The CDR3 DNA sequence: TGCAGTGCCAAAACAGGGGGCGAGCAGTACTTC. Its protein is CSAKTGGEQYF.

This rearrangement joins TRBV7-2 to TRBJ2-5; 8 bases line up with TRBD2. Germline V gives CDR1 SGHTA, CDR2 FQGNSA. Trimming removed 1 base from V and 4 bases from J; junction bases left unmatched: 8. This CDR3 spans 16 amino acids. The CDR3 DNA follows: TGTGCCAGCAGCTTAGTTCGGGGGGGGCCACGAGAGACCCAGTACTTC. Translated: CASSLVRGGPRETQYF.

This clone was picked up a small number of times. The V gene is TRBV5-5, the J gene TRBJ1-2, with TRBD1 as a possible D gene (6 bases). V was cut by 0 bases and J by 0 bases, with 12 bases left in between. This CDR3 comprises 16 residues. CDR1 is SGHKS and CDR2 is YYEKEE in the germline V gene (reference sequence). Here the CDR3 DNA reads TGTGCCAGCAGCTTGGCAGGGGTTTTGACTAACTATGGCTACACCTTC. Translating gives CASSLAGVLTNYGYTF.

This rearrangement joins TRBV6-1 to TRBJ2-1; no reliable D call. Between the trimmed V and J ends, which lost 5 bases and 3 bases, there was a span of 8 bases. The CDR3 contains 13 residues. Germline values: CDR1 MNHNS, CDR2 SASEGT. Here the CDR3 reads CASSSTFYNEQFF. CDR3 sequence (DNA): TGTGCCAGCAGTTCCACGTTCTACAATGAGCAGTTCTTC.